Below, one T cell receptor (beta chain) is given with its context. This sample was included in a study of OX40 agonist ivuxolimab in advanced cancers. For the study at large: Ivuxolimab is a fully human IgG2 antibody that activates OX40 (CD134). A partial response was reached by three patients: one with hepatocellular carcinoma and two with cutaneous melanoma.

V lost 3 bases to trimming and J lost 0 bases; unmatched junction nucleotides: 18. Germline CDR1 is SGHRS and CDR2 is YFSETQ. This CDR3 spans 20 amino acids. TCRdb's table, derived via immunoSEQ multiplex PCR, lists solely in-frame clones and lacks some. This sample carries roughly 62,000 clones, roughly 90% of them seen once, and the ten largest clones take 0.5% to 0.75%. The rearrangement uses TRBV5-1 and TRBJ2-3; 8 positions agree with TRBD2. This TCR derives from an adult with an advanced solid tumor such as melanoma, head and neck, liver or kidney cancer. The input for sequencing was CD4+ or CD8+ T cells sorted from blood, taken in a trial of the OX40 agonist ivuxolimab. The CDR3 DNA is TGCGCCAGCAGCTGGCCCAGGTGGGGCGAAGCGGGAGAGAGCACAGATACGCAGTATTTT. Amino acid sequence: CASSWPRWGEAGESTDTQYF.